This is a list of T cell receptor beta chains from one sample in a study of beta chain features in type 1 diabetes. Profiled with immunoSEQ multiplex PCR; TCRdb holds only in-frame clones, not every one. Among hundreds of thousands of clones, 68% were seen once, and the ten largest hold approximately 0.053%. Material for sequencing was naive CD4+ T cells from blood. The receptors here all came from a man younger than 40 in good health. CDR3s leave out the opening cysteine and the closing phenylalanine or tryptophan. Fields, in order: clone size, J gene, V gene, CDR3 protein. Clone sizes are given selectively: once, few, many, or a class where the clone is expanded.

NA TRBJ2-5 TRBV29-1 SVGLVLTETQY
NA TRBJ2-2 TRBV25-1 ASSDSRIVHTGELF
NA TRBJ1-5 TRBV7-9 ASSLSLSNQPQH
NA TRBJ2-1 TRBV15 ATSRRAVDEQF
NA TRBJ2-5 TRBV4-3 ASSQFAETGGGETQY
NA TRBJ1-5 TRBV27 ASGGQGAGRQPQH
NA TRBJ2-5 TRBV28 ASRKQGMAETQY
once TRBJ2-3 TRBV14 ASSQGQGDTQY
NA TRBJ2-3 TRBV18 ASSPGTLGDTQY
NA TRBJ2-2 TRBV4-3 ASSQSSSGNTGELF
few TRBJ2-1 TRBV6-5 ASSFTGAAGEQF
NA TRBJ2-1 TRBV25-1 ASSDLGLAGPGNEQF